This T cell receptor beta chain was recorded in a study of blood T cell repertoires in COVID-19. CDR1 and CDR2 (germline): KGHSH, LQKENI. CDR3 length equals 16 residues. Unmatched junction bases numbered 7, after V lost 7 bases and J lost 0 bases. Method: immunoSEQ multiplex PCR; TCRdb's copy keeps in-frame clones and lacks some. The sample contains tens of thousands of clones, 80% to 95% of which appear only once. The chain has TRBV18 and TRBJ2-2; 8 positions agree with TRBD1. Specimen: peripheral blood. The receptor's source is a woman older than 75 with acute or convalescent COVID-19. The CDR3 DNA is TGTGCCAGCTACCTAAGCAGGGGGCCGAACACCGGGGAGCTGTTTTTT. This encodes CASYLSRGPNTGELFF.